The subject of this entry is one T cell receptor beta chain. Its target is not known. V was cut by 8 bases and J by 6 bases, with 14 bases left in between. This CDR3 comprises 11 residues. Germline V gene sequence: CDR1 GTSNPN, CDR2 SVGIG (reference sequence). These data are taken from a study of shared clonotypes between healthy human individuals. Overall study results and limits: It was observed that approximately 5% of naive CD4 clonotypes were shared across several donors. Sequencing depth was expected to influence donor clonotype sharing.

CD45RO-negative CD8 cells positively selected for CCR7 made up the naive population, which excluded terminally differentiated effector memory CD45RA+ cells. Method: immunoSEQ multiplex PCR; TCRdb's copy keeps in-frame clones and lacks some. Counted here are approximately 2,000,000 clones, 90% to 95% occurring once; the ten biggest clones make up less than 2%. The sample taken for sequencing was naive CD8+ T cells from PBMCs. The chain carries TRBV30 and TRBJ2-7; D is perhaps TRBD1 (6 bases). This receptor was taken from a man younger than 30 in good health. Some clones in this sample may be carry-over from other donors' samples. The CDR3 DNA follows: TGTGCCGGTGTTAAACAGGGCGAGCAGTACTTC. It specifies CAGVKQGEQYF.